A single TCR beta chain is shown here with its context. Antigen: not known. In germline, CDR1 is SGHRS, CDR2 YFSETQ. CDR3 size: 14 residues. With 4 bases clipped from V and 6 bases from J, the junction kept 9 bases outside the gene matches. This entry comes from a study of vaccination effects on CD4 cells after COVID-19. Looking at the study overall: After the second dose, samples were taken at median day 72. General study points: Small numbers of convalescent patients limited the study. It also lacked early post-infection timepoints.

The table came from immunoSEQ multiplex PCR; TCRdb's copy has only in-frame clones and leaves some out. The table includes about 66,000 clones, roughly three quarters detected once. CD4+ T cells specific for antigen were expanded with viral peptide pools by the ViraFEST assay before sequencing. Culture proceeded for approximately 10 days, and CD4+ T cells were then isolated. Two doses of either BNT162b2 or mRNA-1273 were given to each participant. The sequence came from a human donor who received a COVID-19 vaccine. The chain carries TRBV5-1 and TRBJ1-2; 7 bases map to TRBD1. The input for sequencing was CD4+ T cells from PBMCs cultured with HCoV-OC43 spike peptides, taken after COVID-19 vaccination. Subset described: HCoV-OC43 spike overlapping peptide pool stimulation. As DNA, the CDR3 is TGCGCCAGCAGCCGACAGGGACCTACTGATGGCTACACCTTC. Translating it yields CASSRQGPTDGYTF.